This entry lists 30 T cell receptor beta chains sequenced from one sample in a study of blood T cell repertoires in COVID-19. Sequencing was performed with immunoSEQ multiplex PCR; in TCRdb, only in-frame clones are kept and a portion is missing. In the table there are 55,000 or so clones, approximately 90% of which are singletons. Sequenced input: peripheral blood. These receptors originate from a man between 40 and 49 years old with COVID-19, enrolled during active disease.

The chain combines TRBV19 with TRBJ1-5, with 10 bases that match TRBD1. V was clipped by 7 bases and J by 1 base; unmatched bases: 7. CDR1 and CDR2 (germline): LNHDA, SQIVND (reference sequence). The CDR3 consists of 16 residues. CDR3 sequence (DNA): TGTGCCAGTACTGGACAGGGGGGAGTCAGCAATCAGCCCCAGCATTTT. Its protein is CASTGQGGVSNQPQHF.

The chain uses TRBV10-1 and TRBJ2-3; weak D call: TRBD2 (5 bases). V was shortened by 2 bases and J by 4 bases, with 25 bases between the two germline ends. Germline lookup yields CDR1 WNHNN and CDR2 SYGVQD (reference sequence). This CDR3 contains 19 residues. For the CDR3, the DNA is TGCGCCAGCAGTGAGGGCGGGTTTTTTTGGTGGTGCGTGTCAGATACGCAGTATTTT. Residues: CASSEGGFFWWCVSDTQYF.

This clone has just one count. CDR3 protein: CASSYGTSETQYF. The DNA for the CDR3 is TGTGCCAGCAGCTATGGGACTTCGGAGACCCAGTACTTC. The rearrangement joins TRBV3-1 (or the pseudogene TRBV3-2) to TRBJ2-5; possible D gene TRBD2, 6 bases. This CDR3 contains 13 residues. V shed 5 bases and J shed 5 bases, with 12 bases lying between them. From germline, CDR1 is LGHDT and CDR2 YNNKEL (reference sequence).

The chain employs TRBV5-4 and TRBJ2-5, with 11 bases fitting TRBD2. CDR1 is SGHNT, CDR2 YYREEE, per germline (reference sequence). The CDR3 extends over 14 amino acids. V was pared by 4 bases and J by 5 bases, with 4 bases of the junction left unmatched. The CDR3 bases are TGTGCCAGCAGCCAGGGACTAGCGGTTGAGACCCAGTACTTC. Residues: CASSQGLAVETQYF.

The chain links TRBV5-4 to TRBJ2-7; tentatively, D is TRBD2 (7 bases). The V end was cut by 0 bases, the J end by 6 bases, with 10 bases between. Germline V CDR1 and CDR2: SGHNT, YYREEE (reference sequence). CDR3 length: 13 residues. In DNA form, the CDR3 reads TGTGCCAGCAGCTTGGCGGGGGGCTCCGAGCAGTACTTC. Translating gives CASSLAGGSEQYF.

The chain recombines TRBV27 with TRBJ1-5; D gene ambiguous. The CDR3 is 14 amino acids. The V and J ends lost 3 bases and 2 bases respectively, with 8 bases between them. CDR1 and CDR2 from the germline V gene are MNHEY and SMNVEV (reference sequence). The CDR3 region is CASSLVGGNQPQHF. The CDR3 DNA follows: TGTGCCAGCAGTTTGGTCGGGGGCAATCAGCCCCAGCATTTT.

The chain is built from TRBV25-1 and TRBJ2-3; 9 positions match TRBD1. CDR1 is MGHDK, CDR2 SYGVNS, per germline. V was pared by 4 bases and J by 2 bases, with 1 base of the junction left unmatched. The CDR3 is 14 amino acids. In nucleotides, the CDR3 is TGTGCCAGCAGTGGGACAGGGGCCACAGATACGCAGTATTTT. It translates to CASSGTGATDTQYF.

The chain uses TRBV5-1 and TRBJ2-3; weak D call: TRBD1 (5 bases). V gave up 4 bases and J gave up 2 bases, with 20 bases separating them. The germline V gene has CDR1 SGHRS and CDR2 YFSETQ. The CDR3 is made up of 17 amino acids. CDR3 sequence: CASSPVGYDRDTDTQYF. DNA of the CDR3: TGCGCCAGCAGCCCGGTCGGGTACGACAGAGACACAGATACGCAGTATTTT. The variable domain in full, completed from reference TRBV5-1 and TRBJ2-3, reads KAGVTQTPRYLIKTRGQQVTLSCSPISGHRSVSWYQQTPGQGLQFLFEYFSETQRNKGNFPGRFSGRQFSNSRSEMNVSTLELGDSALYLCASSPVGYDRDTDTQYFGPGTRLTVL.

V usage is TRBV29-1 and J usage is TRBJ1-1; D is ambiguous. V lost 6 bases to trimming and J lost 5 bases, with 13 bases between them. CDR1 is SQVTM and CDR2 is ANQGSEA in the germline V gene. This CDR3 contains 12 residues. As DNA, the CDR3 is TGCAGCGTACTGGGGTCGGGGACTGAAGCTTTCTTT. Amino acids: CSVLGSGTEAFF.

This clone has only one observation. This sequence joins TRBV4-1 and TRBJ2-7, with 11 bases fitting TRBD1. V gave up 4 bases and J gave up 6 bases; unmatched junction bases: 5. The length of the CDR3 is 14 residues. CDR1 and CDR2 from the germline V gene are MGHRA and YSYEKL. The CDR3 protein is CASSLRDRGGEQYF. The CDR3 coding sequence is TGCGCCAGCAGCCTTCGGGACAGGGGGGGCGAGCAGTACTTC.

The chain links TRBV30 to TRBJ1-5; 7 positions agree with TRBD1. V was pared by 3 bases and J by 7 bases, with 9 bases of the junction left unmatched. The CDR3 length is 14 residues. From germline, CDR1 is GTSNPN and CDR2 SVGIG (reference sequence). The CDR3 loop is CAWRSKGAGQPQHF. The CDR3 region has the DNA TGTGCCTGGAGAAGCAAGGGGGCTGGACAGCCCCAGCATTTT. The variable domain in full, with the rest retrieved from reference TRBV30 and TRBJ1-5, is SQTIHQWPATLVQPVGSPLSLECTVEGTSNPNLYWYRQAAGRGLQLLFYSVGIGQISSEVPQNLSASRPQDRQFILSSKKLLLSDSGFYLCAWRSKGAGQPQHFGDGTRLSIL.

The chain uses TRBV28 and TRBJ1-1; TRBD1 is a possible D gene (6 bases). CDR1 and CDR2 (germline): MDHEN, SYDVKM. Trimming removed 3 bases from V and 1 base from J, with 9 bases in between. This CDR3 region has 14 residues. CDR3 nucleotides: TGTGCCAGCAGTTTGCAGGGGAGGAACACTGAAGCTTTCTTT. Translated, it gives CASSLQGRNTEAFF. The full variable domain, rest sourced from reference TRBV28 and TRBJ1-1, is DVKVTQSSRYLVKRTGEKVFLECVQDMDHENMFWYRQDPGLGLRLIYFSYDVKMKEKGDIPEGYSVSREKKERFSLILESASTNQTSMYLCASSLQGRNTEAFFGQGTRLTVV.

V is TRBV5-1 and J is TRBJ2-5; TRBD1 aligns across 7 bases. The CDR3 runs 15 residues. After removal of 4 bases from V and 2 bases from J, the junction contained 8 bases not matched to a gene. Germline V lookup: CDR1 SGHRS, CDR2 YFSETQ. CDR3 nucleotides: TGCGCCAGCAGCCAGGGACAGCCAACACAAGAGACCCAGTACTTC. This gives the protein CASSQGQPTQETQYF. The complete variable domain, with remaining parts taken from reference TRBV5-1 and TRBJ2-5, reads KAGVTQTPRYLIKTRGQQVTLSCSPISGHRSVSWYQQTPGQGLQFLFEYFSETQRNKGNFPGRFSGRQFSNSRSEMNVSTLELGDSALYLCASSQGQPTQETQYFGPGTRLLVL.

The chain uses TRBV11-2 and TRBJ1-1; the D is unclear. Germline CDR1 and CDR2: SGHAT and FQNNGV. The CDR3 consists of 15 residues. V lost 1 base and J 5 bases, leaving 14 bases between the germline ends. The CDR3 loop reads CASSLGRGLGTEAFF. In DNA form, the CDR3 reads TGTGCCAGCAGCTTAGGACGGGGTCTCGGGACTGAAGCTTTCTTT.

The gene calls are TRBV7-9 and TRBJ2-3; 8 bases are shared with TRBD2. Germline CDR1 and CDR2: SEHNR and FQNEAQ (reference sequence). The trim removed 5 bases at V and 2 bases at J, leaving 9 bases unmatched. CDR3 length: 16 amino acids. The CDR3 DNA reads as TGTGCCAGCAGCCCGGGATGGCGGGGGGACACAGATACGCAGTATTTT. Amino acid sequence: CASSPGWRGDTDTQYF.

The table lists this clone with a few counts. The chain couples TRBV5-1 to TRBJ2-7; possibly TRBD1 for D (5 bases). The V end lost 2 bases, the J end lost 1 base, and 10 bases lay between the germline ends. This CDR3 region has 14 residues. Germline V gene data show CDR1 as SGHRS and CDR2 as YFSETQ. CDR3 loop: CASSFQGESYEQYF. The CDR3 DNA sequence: TGCGCCAGCAGCTTTCAGGGTGAGTCCTACGAGCAGTACTTC.

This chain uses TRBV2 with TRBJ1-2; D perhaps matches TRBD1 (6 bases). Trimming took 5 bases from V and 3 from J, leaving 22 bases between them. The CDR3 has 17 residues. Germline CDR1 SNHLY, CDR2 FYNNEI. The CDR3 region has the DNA TGTGCCAGCAGTCAATTTACTAGACAGGATGGGGACTATGGCTACACCTTC. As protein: CASSQFTRQDGDYGYTF.

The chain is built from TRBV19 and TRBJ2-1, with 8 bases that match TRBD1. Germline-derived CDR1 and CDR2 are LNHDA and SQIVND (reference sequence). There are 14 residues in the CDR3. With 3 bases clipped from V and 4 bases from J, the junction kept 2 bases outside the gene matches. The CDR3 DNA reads TGTGCCAGTAGTATCAGGGGGCTATACAATGAGCAGTTCTTC. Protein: CASSIRGLYNEQFF.

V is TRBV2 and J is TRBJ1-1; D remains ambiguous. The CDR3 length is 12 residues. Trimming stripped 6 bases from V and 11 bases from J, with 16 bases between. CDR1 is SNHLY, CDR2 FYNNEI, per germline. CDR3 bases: TGTGCCAGCAGCTTTTCGGCCCTAGAGGCTTTCTTT. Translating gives CASSFSALEAFF.

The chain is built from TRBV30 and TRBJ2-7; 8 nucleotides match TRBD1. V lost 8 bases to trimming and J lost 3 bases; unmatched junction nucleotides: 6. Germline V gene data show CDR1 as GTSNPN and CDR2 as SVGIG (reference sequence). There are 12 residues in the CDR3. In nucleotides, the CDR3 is TGTGCCGGGGGACAGGCCAACTACGAGCAGTACTTC. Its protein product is CAGGQANYEQYF.

CDR3 residues: CASSHKGLDPTARDTRNTEAFF. The CDR3 coding sequence is TGCGCCAGCAGCCATAAAGGTCTTGACCCGACCGCCAGGGACACCCGGAACACTGAAGCTTTCTTT. This chain links TRBV4-1 with TRBJ1-1; tentative D call: TRBD1 (6 bases). This CDR3 has 22 amino acids. The ends were cut back, 3 bases at V and 1 base at J, with 33 bases in the middle. Germline assignment: CDR1 MGHRA and CDR2 YSYEKL.

The CDR3 DNA reads as TGTGCCACCAGTGCCCCGGGACAGGTTGCCCCCTACAATGAGCAGTTCTTC. Translation: CATSAPGQVAPYNEQFF. The rearrangement uses TRBV24-1 and TRBJ2-1; TRBD1 agrees at 8 bases. After removal of 5 bases from V and 2 bases from J, the junction contained 10 bases not matched to a gene. Germline values: CDR1 KGHDR, CDR2 SFDVKD. The CDR3 sequence is 17 residues long.

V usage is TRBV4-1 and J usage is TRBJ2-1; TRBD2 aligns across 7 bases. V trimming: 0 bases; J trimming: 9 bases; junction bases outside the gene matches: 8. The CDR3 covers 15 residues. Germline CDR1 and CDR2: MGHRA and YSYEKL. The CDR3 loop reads CASSQDWLADGEQFF. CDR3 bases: TGCGCCAGCAGCCAAGATTGGCTAGCGGATGGTGAGCAGTTCTTC.

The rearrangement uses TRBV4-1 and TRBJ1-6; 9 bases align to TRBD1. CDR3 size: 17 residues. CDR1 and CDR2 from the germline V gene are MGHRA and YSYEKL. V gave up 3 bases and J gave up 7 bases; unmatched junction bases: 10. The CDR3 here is CASSHPGQGVDNSPLHF. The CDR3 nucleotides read TGCGCCAGCAGCCACCCGGGACAGGGCGTTGACAATTCACCCCTCCACTTT.

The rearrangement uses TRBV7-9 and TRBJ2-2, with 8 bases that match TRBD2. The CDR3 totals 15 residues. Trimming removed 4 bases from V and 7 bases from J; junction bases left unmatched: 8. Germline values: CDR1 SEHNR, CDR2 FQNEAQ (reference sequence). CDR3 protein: CASSWEAGVLGELFF. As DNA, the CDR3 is TGTGCCAGCAGCTGGGAAGCGGGAGTTCTCGGGGAGCTGTTTTTT.

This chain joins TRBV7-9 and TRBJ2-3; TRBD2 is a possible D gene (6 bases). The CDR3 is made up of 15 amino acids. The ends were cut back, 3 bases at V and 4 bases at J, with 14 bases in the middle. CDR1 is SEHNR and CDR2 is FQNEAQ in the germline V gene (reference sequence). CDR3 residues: CASSLGGTSADTQYF. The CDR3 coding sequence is TGTGCCAGCAGCTTGGGGGGAACTTCAGCAGATACGCAGTATTTT.

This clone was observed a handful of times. CDR3 coding DNA: TGTGCCTACTCGACAGGAATGAACACTGAAGCTTTCTTT. Translation: CAYSTGMNTEAFF. The chain carries TRBV30 and TRBJ1-1, with a weak D call TRBD1 (6 bases). The length of the CDR3 is 13 residues. Trimming removed 7 bases from V and 0 bases from J, with 12 bases in between. Germline V CDR1 and CDR2: GTSNPN, SVGIG (reference sequence).

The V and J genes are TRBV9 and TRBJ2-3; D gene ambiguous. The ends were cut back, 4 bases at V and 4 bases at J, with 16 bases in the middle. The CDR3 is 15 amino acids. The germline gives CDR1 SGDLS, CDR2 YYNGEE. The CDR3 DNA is TGTGCCAGCAGCCCCTACCGGTCGCCCTCAGATACGCAGTATTTT. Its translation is CASSPYRSPSDTQYF.

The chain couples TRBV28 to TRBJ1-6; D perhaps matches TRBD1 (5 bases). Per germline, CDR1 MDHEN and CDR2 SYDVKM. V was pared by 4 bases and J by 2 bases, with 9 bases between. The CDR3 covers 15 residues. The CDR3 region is CASSSEGTYNSPLHF. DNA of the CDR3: TGTGCCAGCAGTTCGGAGGGGACCTATAATTCACCCCTCCACTTT.

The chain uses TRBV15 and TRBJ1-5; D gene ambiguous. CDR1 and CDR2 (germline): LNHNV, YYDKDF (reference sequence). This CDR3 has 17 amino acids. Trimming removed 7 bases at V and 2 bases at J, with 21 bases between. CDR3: CATTSLDGVVGNQPQHF. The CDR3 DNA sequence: TGTGCCACCACCTCGCTTGACGGGGTCGTGGGCAATCAGCCCCAGCATTTT.